Reported below is one T cell receptor (beta chain). This clonotype was seen many times. Its binding antigen is unknown. Base qualities are not recorded, but no much larger clone differs from it by a single base. Within a library made for alpha chains, this beta chain is off target, and its count is uninformative. V and J lose 2 bases and 9 bases, and a span of 11 bases separates them. CDR3 length: 14 amino acids, cysteine to phenylalanine. The entry retains the CDR3 DNA only, 42 bases that are in frame from base 1. Per the germline V gene, MDHEN is the CDR1 and SYDVKM is the CDR2. This specimen's time point label, per the study, means: sample taken at primary tumor resection. The donors were some 72 patients from the lung TRACERx cohort who had early-stage, untreated non-small cell lung cancer. Without any cell sorting, TCR sequencing was performed on whole RNA extracted either from tumor and nontumor lung tissue or from cryopreserved PBMC samples. A patient was chosen for TCR sequencing only when enough RNA was available from at least two tumor regions. Before selection, tumor and adjacent nontumor lung specimens were reviewed by a lung pathologist.

The data stem from a study of spatial heterogeneity in lung cancer (dated by TCRdb to the late 2010s). Broadly, across the study: Beta-chain transcripts were consistently detected in greater numbers than alpha-chain transcripts, which likely reflected higher beta-chain transcript abundance. Both alpha and beta chains were TCR-sequenced in samples taken at surgery, namely 220 tumor regions, around 64 matched nontumor lung samples and 50 to 60 PBMC samples. Nonsynonymous mutation counts, determined by whole-exome sequencing of tumor tissue, were related to TCR repertoire features. In tumor regions, TCR transcript counts showed a strong correlation with a T cell transcriptional module score from matched bulk RNA-seq. The study quantitatively compared TCR alpha and beta repertoires across multiple tumor regions, matched nontumor lung and blood in non-small cell lung cancer. In the raw uncorrected reads, each unique combination of TCR and UMI appeared more than ten times on average.

Libraries were prepared through 5' RACE. The sequencer was a NextSeq 500. The TCR library protocol attached a unique molecular identifier to each TCR cDNA molecule to allow correction of PCR and sequencing errors. In the original analysis: Decombinator tools were used for TCR identification, UMI-based error correction and CDR3 extraction. Expanded TCRs were defined as those above a frequency of 2 per 1,000, corresponding to the top 1% of the tumor frequency distribution. Expanded tumor TCRs were classed as regional if statistically deemed absent (corrected P<0.05) from at least one tumor region, otherwise ubiquitous. Rényi diversity was computed with the R vegan package after subsampling each repertoire 100 times to 5,000 TCRs. To build CDR3 similarity networks, amino acid triplet string-kernel similarity was used, and CDR3s were connected when their pairwise similarity was above 0.82. Starting from the raw public reads, TCRdb applied fastp trimming at Q25, assembled clones with MiXCR and retained in-frame beta chains. Merged by CDR3 protein, the rows form single entries marked with the most common genes and DNA. The V and J calls here are based on TCRdb, not the publication. This sample gives around 18,000 distinct CDR3 sequences in total; roughly 5.8% of them show up just once. Approximately 10% of the sample comes from the top ten.

The paper as a whole reports these results and caveats: The count of ubiquitous expanded TCRs correlated with the count of ubiquitous nonsynonymous mutations, and the count of regional expanded TCRs correlated with the count of regional nonsynonymous mutations. TCR-seq coverage of tumor T cells was estimated at only approximately 7% for alpha chains and 13% to 15% for beta chains. The tumor nonsynonymous mutation count correlated with the number of expanded alpha and beta TCRs within the tumor. Additional single-cell paired TCR alpha and beta sequencing was considered necessary to confirm, at a functional level, the hypothesis that regional TCRs recognize regional mutations.

The V and J segments used are TRBV28 and TRBJ1-6; perhaps TRBD1 is the D gene, with 5 bases matching. This receptor was taken from a female donor with early-stage non-small cell lung cancer. This specimen consisted of lung tumor tissue, obtained at surgery. The DNA sequence is as follows: TGTGCCAGCAGTTTAGCAGGGCGGGGTTCACCCCTCCACTTT. Translated, it reads CASSLAGRGSPLHF.